The 14 T cell receptor beta chains listed next were all sequenced from one sample in a study of T cells in Graves' hyperthyroidism and ophthalmopathy. Researchers amplified the TCR beta CDR3 regions from RNA transcripts. RT-PCR in the first round (using the HTBI primer set) targeted the TCR CDR3. TCRdb fed the multiplex PCR reads into MiXCR, producing one record per CDR3 protein. The table has around 55,000 distinct CDR3 sequences, about half seen once. Sequencing used blood. All receptors come from a woman in her forties or fifties with Graves' ophthalmopathy.

This clonotype occurred many times. This chain uses TRBV6-5 with TRBJ2-7, with D possibly TRBD2 on 5 matching bases. This CDR3 is 13 amino acids long. Germline V CDR1 and CDR2: MNHEY, SVGAGI. V was cut by 2 bases and J by 6 bases, with 11 bases left in between. The CDR3 sequence: CASSYGELGEQYF. The DNA of the CDR3 is TGTGCCAGCAGTTACGGGGAGTTAGGCGAGCAGTACTTC.

The CDR3 here is CASSTSGNTGELFF. As DNA, the CDR3 is TGTGCCAGTAGTACTAGCGGGAACACCGGGGAGCTGTTTTTT. This sequence joins TRBV19 and TRBJ2-2, with 7 positions matching TRBD2. Germline V gene data show CDR1 as LNHDA and CDR2 as SQIVND (reference sequence). With V trimmed by 4 bases and J by 1 base, 0 bases remained unmatched. This CDR3 comprises 14 residues.

The chain is built from TRBV3-1 and TRBJ2-3; 10 nucleotides match TRBD2. The V segment lost 4 bases and the J segment 0 bases; nucleotides outside the gene matches: 10. The CDR3 sequence is 18 residues long. Germline V CDR1 and CDR2: LGHDT, YNNKEL (reference sequence). The chain's CDR3 is CASSLLGLAVTSTDTQYF. The CDR3 DNA follows: TGTGCCAGCAGCCTACTCGGACTAGCGGTTACTAGCACAGATACGCAGTATTTT.

At least ten counts were recorded for this clonotype. The V call is TRBV20-1, the J call TRBJ2-3, with 10 bases that match TRBD2. After removal of 4 bases from V and 5 bases from J, the junction contained 12 bases not matched to a gene. CDR1 is DFQATT, CDR2 SNEGSKA, per germline (reference sequence). This CDR3 has 16 amino acids. The CDR3 DNA sequence: TGCAGTGCTATCAGCGGGAGGGCCTCCAGAGGAGATACGCAGTATTTT. Translating gives CSAISGRASRGDTQYF.

This clonotype was seen ten or more times. V gene TRBV5-8 combines with J gene TRBJ1-6; D gene unclear. Looked up from germline, CDR1 is SGHTS and CDR2 is YDEGEE. The CDR3 covers 12 residues. Trimming removed 2 bases from V and 5 bases from J, with 2 bases in between. CDR3 sequence reads: CASSFDNSPLHF. Written as DNA, the CDR3 is TGTGCCAGCAGCTTCGATAATTCACCCCTCCACTTT.

Comments on this clonotype: Here the CDR3 omits its conserved ending phenylalanine or tryptophan, so a read error is the likely source. The gene calls are TRBV2 and TRBJ2-3; possibly TRBD2 for D (5 bases). Germline V gene sequence: CDR1 SNHLY, CDR2 FYNNEI. The CDR3 is 9 amino acids. CDR3: CSSRDSQYI. DNA for the CDR3: TGTTCTAGCAGAGATTCGCAGTATATT.

The table lists this clonotype with many counts. The rearrangement joins TRBV20-1 to TRBJ2-2; 11 positions agree with TRBD2. CDR3 length: 17 residues. Germline V lookup: CDR1 DFQATT, CDR2 SNEGSKA (reference sequence). V shed 1 base, J shed 2 bases, and the junction held 6 bases outside the gene matches. CDR3 DNA: TGCAGTGCTAGAGTGGGTAGCGGGGGGGTTAACACCGGGGAGCTGTTTTTT. This encodes CSARVGSGGVNTGELFF.

This clonotype was seen a few times. The gene calls are TRBV29-1 and TRBJ2-5; D might be TRBD1 or TRBD2, each matching 5 bases. Germline loops: CDR1 SQVTM, CDR2 ANQGSEA. V was clipped by 2 bases and J by 5 bases, with 15 bases between them. The CDR3 length is 14 residues. CDR3 nucleotide sequence: TGCAGCGTTGAATGGGTTAGGGGCGGGGAGACCCAGTACTTC. Protein sequence: CSVEWVRGGETQYF.

This clonotype was observed at least ten times. CDR3 bases: TGTGCCAGCAGCCGAAAGTCCCGAGACACTCGTCGAAATGAGCAGTTCTTC. Protein sequence: CASSRKSRDTRRNEQFF. This chain connects TRBV14 to TRBJ2-1; D is unresolved. This CDR3 has 17 residues. V lost 4 bases and J lost 7, with 23 bases in between. Germline V lookup: CDR1 SGHDN, CDR2 FVKESK.

This clonotype was recorded a few times. It may be a read error: a sequence one base away is much more abundant. The chain uses TRBV5-4 and TRBJ1-4; 8 nucleotides align to TRBD1. Losses at the gene ends were 6 bases for V and 6 bases for J; bases not matched to a gene: 7. Germline V lookup: CDR1 SGHNT, CDR2 YYREEE (reference sequence). The CDR3 covers 14 residues. The CDR3: CASNPGGVDEKLFF. CDR3 nucleotide sequence: TGTGCCAGCAACCCAGGGGGCGTGGATGAAAAACTGTTTTTT.

This chain joins TRBV7-6 and TRBJ2-7, with 8 bases aligning to TRBD2. Germline values: CDR1 SGHVS, CDR2 FNYEAQ. V shed 1 base and J 4 bases; nucleotides not matched to a gene: 3. The CDR3 contains 14 residues. The CDR3: CASSLETSGYEQYF. CDR3 DNA: TGTGCCAGCAGCTTAGAAACTAGCGGTTACGAGCAGTACTTC.

The sample holds many counts of this clonotype. CDR3 DNA: TGTGCCAGCAGCCCAGGACAGGGAAGCAATCAGCCCCAGCATTTT. Translation: CASSPGQGSNQPQHF. This chain uses TRBV9 with TRBJ1-5, with 8 positions matching TRBD1. CDR1 is SGDLS, CDR2 YYNGEE, per germline. The V gene end was trimmed by 4 bases and the J gene end by 1 base; junction bases not matched to a gene: 4. The length of the CDR3 is 15 residues.

This clonotype came up many times. This chain uses TRBV5-1 with TRBJ2-5; D gene uncertain. This CDR3 spans 13 amino acids. Germline V CDR1 and CDR2: SGHRS, YFSETQ. V was pared by 0 bases and J by 3 bases, with 6 bases between. The CDR3 region is CASSLAPEETQYF. The CDR3 bases are TGCGCCAGCAGCTTGGCACCTGAAGAGACCCAGTACTTC.

This chain joins TRBV24-1 and TRBJ2-4; D tentatively reads TRBD1 or TRBD2 (8 bases each). CDR3 length: 16 residues. Germline lookup yields CDR1 KGHDR and CDR2 SFDVKD. Trimming cost V 5 bases and J 4 bases, with 17 bases left between them. CDR3 in DNA: TGTGCCACCAGTGCTACTAGCGGACAGGGAAAAAACATTCAGTACTTC. The encoded protein is CATSATSGQGKNIQYF.